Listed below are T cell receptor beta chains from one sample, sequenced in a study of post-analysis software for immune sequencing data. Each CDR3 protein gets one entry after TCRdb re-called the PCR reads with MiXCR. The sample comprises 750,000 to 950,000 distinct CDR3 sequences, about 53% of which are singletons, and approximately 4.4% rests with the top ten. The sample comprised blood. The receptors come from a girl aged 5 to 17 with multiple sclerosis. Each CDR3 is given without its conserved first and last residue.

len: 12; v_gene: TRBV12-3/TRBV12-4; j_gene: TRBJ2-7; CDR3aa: ASSFVGASYEQY
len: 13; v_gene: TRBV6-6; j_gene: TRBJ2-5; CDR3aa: ASRDRDSNKETQY
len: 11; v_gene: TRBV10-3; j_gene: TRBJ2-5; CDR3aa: AISGVNRETQY
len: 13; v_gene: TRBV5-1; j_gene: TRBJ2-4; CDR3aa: AGSPEVHRENIQY
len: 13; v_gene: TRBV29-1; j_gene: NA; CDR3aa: SVEGLAGGKETQY
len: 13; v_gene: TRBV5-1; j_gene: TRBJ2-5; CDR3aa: ASSARRTGLETQY
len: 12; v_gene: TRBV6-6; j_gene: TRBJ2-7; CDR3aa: ASIKGTTTYEQY
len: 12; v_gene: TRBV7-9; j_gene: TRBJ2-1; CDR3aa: AIHPGGRGNEQF
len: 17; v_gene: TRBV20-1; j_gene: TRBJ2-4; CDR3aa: SAARPGTGVSFGKNIQY
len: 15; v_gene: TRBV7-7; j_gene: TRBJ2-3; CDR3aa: ASSPSPERGDTDTQY
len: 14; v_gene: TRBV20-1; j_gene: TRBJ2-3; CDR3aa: SASGPGRVAPDTQY
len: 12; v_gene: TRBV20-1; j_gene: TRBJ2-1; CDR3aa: SARASGPYNEQF
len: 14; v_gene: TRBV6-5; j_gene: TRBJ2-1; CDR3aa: ASSYSPDLRHNEQF
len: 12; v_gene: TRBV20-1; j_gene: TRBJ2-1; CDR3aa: SASPLAGGNEQF
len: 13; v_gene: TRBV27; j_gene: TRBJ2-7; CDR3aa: ASSLRTGPPYEQY
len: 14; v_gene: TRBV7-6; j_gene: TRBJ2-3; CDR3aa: ASSLTRLGDTDTQY
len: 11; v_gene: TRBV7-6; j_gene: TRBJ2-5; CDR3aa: ASSSPGQETQY
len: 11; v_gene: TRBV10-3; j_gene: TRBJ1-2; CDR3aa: AISDTGDYGYT
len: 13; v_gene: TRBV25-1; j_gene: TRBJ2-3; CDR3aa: ASSASDESTDTQY
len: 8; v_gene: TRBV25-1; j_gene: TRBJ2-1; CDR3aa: ASPSNEQF
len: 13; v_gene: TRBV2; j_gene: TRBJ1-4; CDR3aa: ASSGWTGTNEKLF
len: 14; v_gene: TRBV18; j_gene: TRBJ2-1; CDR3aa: ASSPLSASGRNEQF
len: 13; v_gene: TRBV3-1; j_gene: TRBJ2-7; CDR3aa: ASSRTGQGTYEQY
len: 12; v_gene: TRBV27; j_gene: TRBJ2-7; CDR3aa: ASSLSRTGHEQY
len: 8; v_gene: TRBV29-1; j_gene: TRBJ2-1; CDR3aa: SVGNSEQF
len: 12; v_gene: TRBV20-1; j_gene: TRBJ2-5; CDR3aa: SARAGQGVETQY
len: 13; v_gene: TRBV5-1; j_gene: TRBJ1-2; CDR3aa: ASSPGGVQGYGYT
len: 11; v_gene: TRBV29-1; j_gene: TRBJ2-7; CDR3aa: SVGGILSYEQY
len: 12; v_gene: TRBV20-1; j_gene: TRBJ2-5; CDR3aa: SATLAGVVETQY
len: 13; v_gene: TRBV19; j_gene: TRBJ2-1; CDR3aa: ASSTPLERHNEQF
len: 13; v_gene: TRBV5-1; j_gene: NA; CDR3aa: ASSLLQGSPYEQY
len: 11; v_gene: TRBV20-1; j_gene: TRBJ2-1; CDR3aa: SAKSGDYNEQF
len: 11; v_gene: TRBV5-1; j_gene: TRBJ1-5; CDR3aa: ASSLDTPGPQH
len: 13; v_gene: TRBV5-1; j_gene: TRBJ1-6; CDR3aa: ASSSGQSPNSPLH
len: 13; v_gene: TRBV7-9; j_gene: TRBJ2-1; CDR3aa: ASSRLRLAFDEQF
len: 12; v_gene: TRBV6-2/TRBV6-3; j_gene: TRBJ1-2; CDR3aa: ASTGVLTNYGYT
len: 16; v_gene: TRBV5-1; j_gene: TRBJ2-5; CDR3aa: ASSLGASNSPGRETQY
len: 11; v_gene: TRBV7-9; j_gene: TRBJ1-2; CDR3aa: AGEDTSNYGYT
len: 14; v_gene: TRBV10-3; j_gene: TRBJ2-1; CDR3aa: ATSGTSGSSYNEQF
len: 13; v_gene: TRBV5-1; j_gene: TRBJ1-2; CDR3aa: ASSFETGGFGGYT
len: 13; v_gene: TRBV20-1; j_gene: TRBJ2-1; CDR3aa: SARDRLAVYNEQF
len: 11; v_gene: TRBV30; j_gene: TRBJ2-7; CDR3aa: ALTGQDSYEQY
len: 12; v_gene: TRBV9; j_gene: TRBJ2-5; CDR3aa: ASSVSSGGETQY
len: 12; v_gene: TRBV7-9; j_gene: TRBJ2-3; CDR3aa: ASSLELAIDTQY
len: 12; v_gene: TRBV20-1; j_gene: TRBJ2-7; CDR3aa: SARDGATSYEQY
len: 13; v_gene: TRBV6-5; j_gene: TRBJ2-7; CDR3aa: ASNSKAVGSYEQY
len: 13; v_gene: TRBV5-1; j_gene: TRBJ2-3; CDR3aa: ASSLTSGADQGQY
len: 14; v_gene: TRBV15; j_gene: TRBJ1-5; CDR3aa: ATSSYSGLSNQPQH
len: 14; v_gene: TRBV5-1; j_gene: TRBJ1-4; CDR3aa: ASSLTRAGRGEKLF
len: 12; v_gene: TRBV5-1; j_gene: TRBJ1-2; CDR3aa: ASSRASGDYGYT
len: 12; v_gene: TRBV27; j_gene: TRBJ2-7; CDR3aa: ASSPWTRVYEQY
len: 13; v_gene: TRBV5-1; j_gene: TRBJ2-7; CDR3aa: ASSLTGTVQGEQY
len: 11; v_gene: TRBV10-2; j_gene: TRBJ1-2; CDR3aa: ASSPRIGYGYT
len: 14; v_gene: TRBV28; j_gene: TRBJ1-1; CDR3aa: ASSLQVAGPSSEAF